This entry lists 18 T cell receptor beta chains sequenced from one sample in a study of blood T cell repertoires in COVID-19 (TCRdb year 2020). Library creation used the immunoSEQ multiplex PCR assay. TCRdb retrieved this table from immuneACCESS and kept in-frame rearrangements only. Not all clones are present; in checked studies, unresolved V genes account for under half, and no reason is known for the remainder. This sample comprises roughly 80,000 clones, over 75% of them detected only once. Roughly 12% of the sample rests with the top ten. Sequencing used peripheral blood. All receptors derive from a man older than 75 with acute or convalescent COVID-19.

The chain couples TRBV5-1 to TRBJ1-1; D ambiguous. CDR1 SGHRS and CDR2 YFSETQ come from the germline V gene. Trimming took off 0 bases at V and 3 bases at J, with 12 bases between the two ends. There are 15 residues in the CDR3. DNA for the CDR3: TGCGCCAGCAGCTTGGACGGCGGGAAACACACTGAAGCTTTCTTT. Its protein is CASSLDGGKHTEAFF.

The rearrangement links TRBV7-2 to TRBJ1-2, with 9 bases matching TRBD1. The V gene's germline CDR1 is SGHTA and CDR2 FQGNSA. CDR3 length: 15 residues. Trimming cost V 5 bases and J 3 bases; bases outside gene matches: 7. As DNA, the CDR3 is TGTGCCAGCAGCGGCCGACAGGGGGATGACTATGGCTACACCTTC. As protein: CASSGRQGDDYGYTF.

CDR3 sequence: CSVEVRDRVPDTQYF. CDR3 nucleotides: TGCAGCGTTGAAGTCCGGGACAGGGTCCCAGATACGCAGTATTTT. The J gene is TRBJ2-3, the V gene TRBV29-1, with 9 bases identical to TRBD1. Germline V CDR1 and CDR2: SQVTM, ANQGSEA. The J segment lost 4 bases and the V segment lost 1 base, leaving 6 bases of the junction unmatched. The length of the CDR3 is 15 residues.

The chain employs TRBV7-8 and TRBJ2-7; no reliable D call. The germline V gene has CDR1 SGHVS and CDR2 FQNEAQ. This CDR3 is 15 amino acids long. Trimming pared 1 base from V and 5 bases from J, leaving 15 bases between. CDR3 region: CASSLGAAYTDEQYF. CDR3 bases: TGTGCCAGCAGCTTAGGAGCTGCATATACGGACGAGCAGTACTTC.

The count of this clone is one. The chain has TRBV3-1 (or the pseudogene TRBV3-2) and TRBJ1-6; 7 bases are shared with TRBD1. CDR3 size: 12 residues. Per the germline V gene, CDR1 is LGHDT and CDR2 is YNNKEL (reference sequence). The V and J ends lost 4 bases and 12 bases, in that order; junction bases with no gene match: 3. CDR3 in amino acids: CASSPGQKPLHF. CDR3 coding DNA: TGTGCCAGCAGCCCGGGACAGAAACCCCTCCACTTT.

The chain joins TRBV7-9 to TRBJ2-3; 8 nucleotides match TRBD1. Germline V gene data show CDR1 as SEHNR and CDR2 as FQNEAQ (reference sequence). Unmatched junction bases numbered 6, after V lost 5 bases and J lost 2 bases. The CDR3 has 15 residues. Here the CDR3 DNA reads TGTGCCAGCAGCCCCGGGACAGGCTTCACAGATACGCAGTATTTT. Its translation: CASSPGTGFTDTQYF.

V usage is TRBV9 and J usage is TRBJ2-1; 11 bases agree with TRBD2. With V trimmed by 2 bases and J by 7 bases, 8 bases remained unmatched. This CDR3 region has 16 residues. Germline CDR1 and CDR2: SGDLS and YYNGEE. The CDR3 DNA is TGTGCCAGCAGCGTCTTTAGCGGGGGGGCCTCAAATGAGCAGTTCTTC. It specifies CASSVFSGGASNEQFF.

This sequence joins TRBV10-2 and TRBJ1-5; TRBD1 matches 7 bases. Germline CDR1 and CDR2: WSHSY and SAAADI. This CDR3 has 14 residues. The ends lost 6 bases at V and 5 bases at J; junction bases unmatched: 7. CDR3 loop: CASSEQGNDQPQHF. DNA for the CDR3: TGCGCCAGCAGCGAACAGGGGAACGATCAGCCCCAGCATTTT.

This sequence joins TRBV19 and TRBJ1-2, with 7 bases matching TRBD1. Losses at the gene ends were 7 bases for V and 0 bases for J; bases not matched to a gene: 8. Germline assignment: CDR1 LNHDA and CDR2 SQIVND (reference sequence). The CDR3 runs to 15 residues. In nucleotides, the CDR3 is TGTGCCAGTACCCCCGGGACAGCCGCTAACTATGGCTACACCTTC. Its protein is CASTPGTAANYGYTF.

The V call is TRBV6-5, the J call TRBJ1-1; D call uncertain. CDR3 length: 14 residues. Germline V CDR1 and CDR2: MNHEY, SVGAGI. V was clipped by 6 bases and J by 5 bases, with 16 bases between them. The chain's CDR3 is CASRTQTSRTEAFF. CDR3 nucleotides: TGTGCCAGCAGAACCCAAACCTCTCGGACTGAAGCTTTCTTT.

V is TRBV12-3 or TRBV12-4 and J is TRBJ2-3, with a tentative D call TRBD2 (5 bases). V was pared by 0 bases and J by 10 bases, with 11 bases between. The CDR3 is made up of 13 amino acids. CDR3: CASSLARVGAQYF. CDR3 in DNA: TGTGCCAGCAGTTTAGCGCGGGTTGGGGCGCAGTATTTT.

CDR3 residues: CASSVQGSNEKLFF. DNA of the CDR3: TGTGCCAGCAGTGTACAGGGGAGTAATGAAAAACTGTTTTTT. The chain has TRBV2 and TRBJ1-4; 7 positions agree with TRBD1. The CDR3 loop spans 14 amino acids. Germline CDR1 and CDR2: SNHLY and FYNNEI. The junction had 3 bases not matched to a gene; V was cut back by 4 bases and J by 4 bases.

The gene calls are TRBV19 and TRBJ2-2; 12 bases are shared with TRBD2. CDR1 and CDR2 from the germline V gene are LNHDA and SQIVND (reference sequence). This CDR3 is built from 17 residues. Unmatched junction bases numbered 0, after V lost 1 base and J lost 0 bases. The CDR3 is CASSIGLAGANTGELFF. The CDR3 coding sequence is TGTGCCAGTAGTATAGGACTAGCGGGGGCGAACACCGGGGAGCTGTTTTTT.

The CDR3 sequence is CASSWRDDQPQHF. The CDR3 DNA is TGTGCCAGCAGTTGGAGGGACGATCAGCCCCAGCATTTT. This chain links TRBV12-3 or TRBV12-4 with TRBJ1-5; a weak D match, TRBD1 (5 bases). The CDR3 length is 13 residues. Trimming pared 4 bases from V and 5 bases from J, leaving 9 bases between.

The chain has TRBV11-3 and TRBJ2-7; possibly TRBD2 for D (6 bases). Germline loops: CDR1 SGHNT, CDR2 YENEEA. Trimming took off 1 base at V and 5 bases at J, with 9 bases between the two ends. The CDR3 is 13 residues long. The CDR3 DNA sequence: TGTGCCAGCAGCTTAGGGAGGGGTCACGAGCAGTACTTC. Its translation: CASSLGRGHEQYF. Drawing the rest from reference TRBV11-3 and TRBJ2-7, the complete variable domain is EAGVVQSPRYKIIEKKQPVAFWCNPISGHNTLYWYLQNLGQGPELLIRYENEEAVDDSQLPKDRFSAERLKGVDSTLKIQPAELGDSAVYLCASSLGRGHEQYFGPGTRLTVT.

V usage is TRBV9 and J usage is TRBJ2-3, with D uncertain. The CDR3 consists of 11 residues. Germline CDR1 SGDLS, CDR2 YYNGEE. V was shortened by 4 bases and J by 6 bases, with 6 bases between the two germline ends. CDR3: CASSPLDTQYF. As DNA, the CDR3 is TGTGCCAGCAGCCCCCTGGATACGCAGTATTTT.

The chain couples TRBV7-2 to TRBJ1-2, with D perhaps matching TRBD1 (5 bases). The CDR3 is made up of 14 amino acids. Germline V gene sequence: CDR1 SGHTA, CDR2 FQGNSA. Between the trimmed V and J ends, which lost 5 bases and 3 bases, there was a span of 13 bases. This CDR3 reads CASSAGPIYYGYTF. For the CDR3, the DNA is TGTGCCAGCAGCGCGGGACCGATTTACTATGGCTACACCTTC. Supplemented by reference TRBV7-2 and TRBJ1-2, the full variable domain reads GAGVSQSPSNKVTEKGKDVELRCDPISGHTALYWYRQSLGQGLEFLIYFQGNSAPDKSGLPSDRFSAERTGGSVSTLTIQRTQQEDSAVYLCASSAGPIYYGYTFGSGTRLTVV.

In DNA, the CDR3 is TGTGCCAGCAGAGCGGGACTGACCAATCAGCCCCAGCATTTT. Residues: CASRAGLTNQPQHF. The chain couples TRBV2 to TRBJ1-5; weak D call: TRBD1 (5 bases). CDR1 and CDR2 (germline): SNHLY, FYNNEI. V was trimmed by 6 bases and J by 3 bases, leaving 12 bases between them. CDR3 length: 14 residues.